One and the same sample provided the 13 T cell receptor beta chains below, sequenced in a study of control samples from healthy donors and cancer patients. Data came from immunoSEQ multiplex PCR; TCRdb stores just in-frame clones and leaves some out. The table lists roughly 29,000 clones, about 85% of them singletons. Sequencing used formalin-fixed, paraffin-embedded tissue. The receptors were gathered from a female donor with melanoma.

The rearrangement links TRBV27 to TRBJ2-5, with 7 bases lining up with TRBD2. V lost 3 bases to trimming and J lost 1 base; unmatched junction nucleotides: 5. The length of the CDR3 is 15 residues. Per the germline V gene, CDR1 is MNHEY and CDR2 is SMNVEV (reference sequence). CDR3 DNA: TGTGCCAGCAGTTTTTTGGCTAGCGGCCAAGAGACCCAGTACTTC. This codes for CASSFLASGQETQYF.

The V gene is TRBV19, the J gene TRBJ1-2; tentative D call: TRBD1 (5 bases). Germline V gene lookup returns CDR1 LNHDA and CDR2 SQIVND (reference sequence). Trimming stripped 1 base from V and 1 base from J, with 13 bases between. The CDR3 contains 16 residues. The CDR3 nucleotides read TGTGCCAGTAGTATAGCTCCGGGACGGCATAACTATGGCTACACCTTC. Its translation: CASSIAPGRHNYGYTF.

About this clone itself: The same CDR3 arises from other DNA sequences in this sample as well. The CDR3 sequence: CATSRGQGLGYTF. The CDR3 nucleotides read TGTGCCACCAGCAGAGGACAGGGGCTTGGCTACACCTTC. The chain combines TRBV15 with TRBJ1-2; TRBD1 agrees at 8 bases. Germline loops: CDR1 LNHNV, CDR2 YYDKDF (reference sequence). With 1 base clipped from V and 7 bases from J, the junction kept 2 bases outside the gene matches. The CDR3 covers 13 residues.

The V and J genes are TRBV10-3 and TRBJ1-2; D is unclear. V was clipped by 2 bases and J by 5 bases, with 9 bases between them. This CDR3 is 13 amino acids long. Germline V lookup: CDR1 ENHRY, CDR2 SYGVKD. CDR3 bases: TGTGCCATCAGTGAGGATATTGGATATGGCTACACCTTC. Translating it yields CAISEDIGYGYTF.

This chain links TRBV19 with TRBJ1-1, with D perhaps TRBD1 (5 bases). Germline assignment: CDR1 LNHDA and CDR2 SQIVND (reference sequence). Trimming took 7 bases from V and 1 from J, leaving 16 bases between them. This CDR3 comprises 15 residues. CDR3 loop: CASTLSTVQNTEAFF. As DNA, the CDR3 is TGTGCCAGTACCCTATCGACAGTCCAGAACACTGAAGCTTTCTTT.

The chain couples TRBV5-1 to TRBJ2-1; tentative D call: TRBD2 (5 bases). Germline CDR1 and CDR2: SGHRS and YFSETQ. Trimming pared 2 bases from V and 1 base from J, leaving 13 bases between. CDR3 length: 16 amino acids. The CDR3 region has the DNA TGCGCCAGCAGCTTAGATGGACTCGTGTCCTACAATGAGCAGTTCTTC. Translating it yields CASSLDGLVSYNEQFF.

The V gene is TRBV7-2, the J gene TRBJ2-7; D remains unclear. V lost 6 bases to trimming and J lost 6 bases, with 12 bases between them. This CDR3 is 12 amino acids long. Germline lookup yields CDR1 SGHTA and CDR2 FQGNSA. CDR3 in DNA: TGTGCCAGCAGATTGTCAGGCCGCGAGCAGTACTTC. This sequence encodes CASRLSGREQYF.

The chain links TRBV28 to TRBJ2-7; D possibly matches TRBD1 or TRBD2 (5 bases each). This CDR3 spans 20 amino acids. CDR1 is MDHEN and CDR2 is SYDVKM in the germline V gene. Trimming shortened V by 5 bases and J by 3 bases, and 32 bases separated the two germline ends. This CDR3 reads CASSLTPGRLSTRTNYEQYF. In DNA form, the CDR3 reads TGTGCCAGCAGTCTTACCCCGGGACGCCTTTCGACCAGAACTAACTACGAGCAGTACTTC.

This chain joins TRBV6-2 or TRBV6-3 and TRBJ2-4; D remains ambiguous. CDR3 size: 14 residues. V gave up 2 bases and J gave up 0 bases, with 5 bases separating them. Germline CDR1 is MNHEY and CDR2 is SVGEGT. The chain's CDR3 is CASSYRVAKNIQYF. The CDR3 region has the DNA TGTGCCAGCAGTTACAGAGTAGCCAAAAACATTCAGTACTTC.

This clone is a singleton in its sample. V gene TRBV12-3 or TRBV12-4 combines with J gene TRBJ2-1; weak D call: TRBD2 (6 bases). V lost 3 bases to trimming and J lost 7 bases, with 10 bases between them. This CDR3 is 13 amino acids long. CDR3 nucleotides: TGTGCCAGCAGTTTCGGGAGCGGGAATGAGCAGTTCTTC. This sequence encodes CASSFGSGNEQFF.

V gene TRBV30 combines with J gene TRBJ2-7; TRBD1 agrees at 9 bases. V lost 4 bases to trimming and J lost 5 bases; unmatched junction nucleotides: 12. CDR1 is GTSNPN and CDR2 is SVGIG in the germline V gene (reference sequence). There are 15 residues in the CDR3. The CDR3 DNA sequence: TGTGCCTGGACAGGGACAGGGAAGAGCCCCCACGAGCAGTACTTC. Its protein is CAWTGTGKSPHEQYF.

The chain has TRBV3-1 (or the pseudogene TRBV3-2) and TRBJ1-2; possible D gene TRBD1, 6 bases. Trimming shortened V by 4 bases and J by 8 bases, and 20 bases separated the two germline ends. The CDR3 is made up of 15 amino acids. From germline, CDR1 is LGHDT and CDR2 YNNKEL (reference sequence). The DNA of the CDR3 is TGTGCCAGCAGCCTCAGAGGGGGGGCTGCTCTGGGCTACACCTTC. Amino acids: CASSLRGGAALGYTF.

The V call is TRBV3-1 (or the pseudogene TRBV3-2), the J call TRBJ2-1, with a weak D call TRBD2 (5 bases). The CDR3 totals 13 residues. Germline CDR1 reads LGHDT; CDR2 reads YNNKEL (reference sequence). Trimming removed 3 bases at V and 12 bases at J, with 15 bases between. The CDR3 reads CASSHPTEGRQFF. As DNA, the CDR3 is TGTGCCAGCAGCCATCCCACAGAAGGGAGGCAGTTCTTC.